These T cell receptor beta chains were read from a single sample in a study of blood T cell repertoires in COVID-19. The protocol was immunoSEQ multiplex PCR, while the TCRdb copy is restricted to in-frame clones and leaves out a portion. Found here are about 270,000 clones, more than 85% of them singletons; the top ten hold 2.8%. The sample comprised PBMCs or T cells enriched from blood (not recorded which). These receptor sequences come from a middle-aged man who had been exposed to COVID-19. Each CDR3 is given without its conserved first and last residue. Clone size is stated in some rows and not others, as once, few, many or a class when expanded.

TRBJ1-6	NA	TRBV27	ASSPGQGNSPLH
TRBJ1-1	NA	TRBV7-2	ASSPKQQNTEAF
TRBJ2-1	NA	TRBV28	ASSSTDTRKGQF
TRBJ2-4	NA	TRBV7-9	ASSLEVGLAGQY
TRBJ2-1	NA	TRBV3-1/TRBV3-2	ASSQIAGGRANEQF
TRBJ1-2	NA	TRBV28	ASSLGHTRGYT
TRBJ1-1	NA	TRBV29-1	SVHRDLNTEAF
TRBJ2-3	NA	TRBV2	ASSRSRDRVTDTQY
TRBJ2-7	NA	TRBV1	TSSTKAEPSYEQY
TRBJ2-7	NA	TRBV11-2	ASSWAHRYEQY
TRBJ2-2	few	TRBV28	ASSTTGITGELF
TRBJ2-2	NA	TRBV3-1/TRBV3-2	ASSQQYGPGVPGELF